This TCR beta chain was sequenced for a study of blood T cell repertoires in COVID-19. On the study more broadly: The samples span acute and convalescent COVID-19 from the United States, Italy and Spain. PBMCs, B-cell-depleted T cells, or T cells were the source of the cDNA or gDNA that made up the material.

Sequenced by immunoSEQ multiplex PCR; TCRdb stores in-frame clones only, minus some. The sample has 200,000 to 250,000 clones, about four fifths seen once; the top ten hold roughly 7.6%. The germline CDR1 and CDR2 sequences are LNHNV and YYDKDF (reference sequence). V lost 0 bases, J lost 3 bases, and 5 bases stayed unmatched. The CDR3 covers 16 residues. This sequence joins TRBV15 and TRBJ2-7; TRBD2 matches at 10 bases. The clonotype was recovered from a woman of 80 years or more with COVID-19, enrolled during active disease. Sequenced sample: peripheral blood. CDR3 DNA: TGTGCCACCAGCAGAGATCGGGCTAGCGGGGGCTACGAGCAGTACTTC. Translating it yields CATSRDRASGGYEQYF.